The clone carrying this T cell receptor beta chain has a single count. Patients of the Seattle cohort, enrolled during active infection, were followed longitudinally. These data belong to a study of blood T cell repertoires in COVID-19. Study details: From T cells, B-cell-depleted T cells, or PBMCs came the material, which was cDNA or gDNA.

Sequencing used immunoSEQ multiplex PCR; TCRdb keeps in-frame clones, though not all of them. The sample records 150,000 to 200,000 clones, about 90% being singletons. The germline CDR1 and CDR2 sequences are PRHDT and FYEKMQ (reference sequence). V lost 2 bases to trimming and J lost 2 bases, with 13 bases between them. The CDR3 runs to 16 residues. Sequenced material: peripheral blood. The sequence came from a young man with COVID-19, enrolled during active disease. V gene TRBV13 combines with J gene TRBJ2-1; TRBD1 is a possible D gene (6 bases). The CDR3 DNA sequence: TGTGCCAGCAGCTTACCCGGGACAAAGGCCTACAATGAGCAGTTCTTC. It is translated as CASSLPGTKAYNEQFF.